This T cell receptor beta chain came from a study of glioma-infiltrating T cells after dendritic cell vaccination. Clones were read by immunoSEQ multiplex PCR, and TCRdb kept only the in-frame ones, dropping some. The profile shows some 78,000 clones, 85% of them singletons. Regarding time point: after dendritic cell vaccination, including at tumor progression/relapse. The CDR3 extends over 14 amino acids. Trimming shortened V by 1 base and J by 2 bases, and 9 bases separated the two germline ends. CDR1 is LNHDA and CDR2 is SQIVND in the germline V gene (reference sequence). This sequence was found in a human donor with glioblastoma. This rearrangement joins TRBV19 to TRBJ2-7; maybe TRBD2 (5 bases). The sample was blood, taken after dendritic cell vaccination. This CDR3 is CASSIGAGTYEQYF. DNA of the CDR3: TGTGCCAGTAGTATAGGGGCCGGGACCTACGAGCAGTACTTC.